The next 9 T cell receptor beta chains were all read from a single sample in a study of T cells in Graves' hyperthyroidism and ophthalmopathy. Amplification of TCR beta CDR3 regions used RNA as the template. The HTBI primer set was used in a first-round RT-PCR of the TCR CDR3. TCRdb reprocessed the multiplex PCR reads via MiXCR and lists one record per CDR3 protein. The sample yields approximately 560,000 distinct CDR3 sequences, 15% to 19% seen once. Sequencing was carried out using blood. The receptors here all came from a woman aged 25-40 years with Graves' hyperthyroidism.

The V call is TRBV18, the J call TRBJ2-3, with D hard to call. The CDR3 totals 13 residues. V lost 3 bases, J lost 5 bases, and 9 bases lay in between. The germline CDR1 and CDR2 sequences are KGHSH and LQKENI. The chain's CDR3 is CASSPLLGDTQYF. For the CDR3, the DNA is TGTGCCAGCTCACCCCTTCTGGGAGATACGCAGTATTTT.

This clonotype turned up a few times. V gene TRBV29-1 combines with J gene TRBJ1-3; the match to TRBD1 covers 7 bases. V dropped 7 bases and J dropped 2; count of bases not matched to a gene: 8. The germline V gene encodes CDR1 SQVTM and CDR2 ANQGSEA. The CDR3 is 14 amino acids. In DNA, the CDR3 is TGCAGCGCTGACGTGACAGGGACTGGAAACACCATATATTTT. Its protein product is CSADVTGTGNTIYF. Together with reference TRBV29-1 and TRBJ1-3, the CDR3 gives the full variable domain: SAVISQKPSRDICQRGTSLTIQCQVDSQVTMMFWYRQQPGQSLTLIATANQGSEATYESGFVIDKFPISRPNLTFSTLTVSNMSPEDSSIYLCSADVTGTGNTIYFGEGSWLTVV.

A word on this clonotype: This may come from a read error, since a much larger clone is one base off. The chain recombines TRBV11-2 with TRBJ2-1; D may be TRBD2 (5 bases). CDR3 length: 14 amino acids. Trimming cost V 5 bases and J 7 bases, with 15 bases left between them. CDR1 and CDR2 (germline): SGHAT, FQNNGV. The CDR3 is CASSLGSRRNEQFF. The CDR3 DNA is TGTGCCAGCAGCCTCGGTTCGAGGAGGAATGAGCAGTTCTTC.

As to this clonotype: A junction boundary mismatches the germline segment, possibly from a read error. Written as DNA, the CDR3 is TGTGCCAGCAGCATAACTAGCATTAATGAGCAGTTCTTC. This gives the protein CASSITSINEQFF. This chain uses TRBV7-3 with TRBJ2-1, with D possibly being TRBD2 (6 bases). CDR1 and CDR2 from the germline V gene are SGHTA and FQGTGA. This CDR3 region has 13 residues.

This clonotype was seen many times. The chain couples TRBV20-1 to TRBJ2-2, with D perhaps matching TRBD1 or TRBD2 (5 bases each). Trimming removed 5 bases from V and 5 bases from J, with 18 bases in between. Germline lookup yields CDR1 DFQATT and CDR2 SNEGSKA (reference sequence). The CDR3 sequence is 15 residues long. Written as DNA, the CDR3 is TGCAGTGCTCCCTTAGCGCTAACAGGAACCGGGGAGCTGTTTTTT. Translation: CSAPLALTGTGELFF.

In this sample, this clonotype turned up a few times. CDR3 sequence reads: CASSSAKDYGDNEQFF. The DNA for the CDR3 is TGTGCCAGCAGCTCAGCCAAGGACTATGGTGACAATGAGCAGTTCTTC. The genes are TRBV7-9 and TRBJ2-1, with TRBD2 as a possible D gene (6 bases). Trimming pared 4 bases from V and 5 bases from J, leaving 18 bases between. The CDR3 extends over 16 amino acids. CDR1 is SEHNR, CDR2 FQNEAQ, per germline (reference sequence).

This chain uses TRBV7-2 with TRBJ2-3; TRBD2 matches 8 bases. Germline V lookup: CDR1 SGHTA, CDR2 FQGNSA. This CDR3 region has 19 residues. The V and J ends lost 1 base and 4 bases, in that order; junction bases with no gene match: 16. CDR3 residues: CASSLVAGGLAHLPDTQYF. DNA for the CDR3: TGTGCCAGCAGCTTAGTGGCGGGAGGCCTCGCCCATCTACCAGATACGCAGTATTTT.

In its sample, this clonotype was seen many times. The chain has TRBV20-1 and TRBJ2-3; 12 positions match TRBD2. The V and J ends lost 6 bases and 3 bases, in that order; junction bases with no gene match: 10. The length of the CDR3 is 16 residues. CDR1 and CDR2 (germline): DFQATT, SNEGSKA (reference sequence). The CDR3 DNA is TGCAGTGCCCGAGGACTAGCGGGATTTTCGACAGATACGCAGTATTTT. Translated, it gives CSARGLAGFSTDTQYF.

This clonotype has a count of ten or more. This chain uses TRBV3-1 with TRBJ2-3; D not certain. Germline loops: CDR1 LGHDT, CDR2 YNNKEL (reference sequence). This CDR3 spans 12 amino acids. V was clipped by 1 base and J by 5 bases, with 4 bases between them. The CDR3 sequence: CASSQVLDTQYF. The DNA for the CDR3 is TGTGCCAGCAGCCAAGTCTTAGATACGCAGTATTTT.